The clone carrying this T cell receptor beta chain was counted a single time. CDR3 size: 15 residues. V shed 6 bases and J shed 0 bases, with 14 bases lying between them. The germline CDR1 and CDR2 sequences are LNHDA and SQIVND (reference sequence). The entry originates in a study of blood T cell repertoires in COVID-19. Study-level information: Samples of COVID-19 (acute and convalescent) were obtained from the United States, Italy and Spain. Sources were T cells, B-cell-depleted T cells, or PBMCs; the material itself was cDNA or gDNA.

Per the original methods: By means of reference gene primer amplification, nucleated cell counts were estimated. Produced via immunoSEQ multiplex PCR; TCRdb's table is partial and in-frame only. That table gives V, J and clone size, and the DNA gave D and trimming. The sample has fewer than 40,000 clones, 85% seen once. Sequenced material: peripheral blood. The receptor comes from a human donor in a cohort sampled during active COVID-19. J is TRBJ2-5 and V is TRBV19, with D possibly matching TRBD2 (5 bases). The chain's CDR3 is CASRALSEYQETQYF. In DNA form, the CDR3 reads TGTGCCAGTAGAGCCCTTAGCGAGTACCAAGAGACCCAGTACTTC.